Shown below are 5 T cell receptor beta chains from a single sample sequenced in a study of blood T cell repertoires in COVID-19. Profiling relied on immunoSEQ multiplex PCR, and the TCRdb table lists in-frame clones only, not all of them. This sample yields more than 150,000 clones, of which roughly nine tenths are seen a single time; 2.1% belongs to the top ten. The specimen sequenced was peripheral blood. The receptors were sampled from a man in his 70s with active or convalescent COVID-19.

This clone appeared once. V is TRBV3-1 (or the pseudogene TRBV3-2) and J is TRBJ1-6; the D is unclear. The germline V gene has CDR1 LGHDT and CDR2 YNNKEL (reference sequence). This CDR3 region has 13 residues. Trimming removed 3 bases at V and 9 bases at J, with 9 bases between. CDR3 in amino acids: CASSQGVLSPLHF. CDR3 in DNA: TGTGCCAGCAGCCAGGGAGTCCTTTCACCCCTCCACTTT.

This rearrangement joins TRBV11-2 to TRBJ2-4; D unresolved. Per the germline V gene, CDR1 is SGHAT and CDR2 is FQNNGV. Trimming pared 3 bases from V and 0 bases from J, leaving 6 bases between. CDR3 length: 14 residues. The CDR3 region has the DNA TGTGCCAGCAGCTTCGAACTAGCCAAAAACATTCAGTACTTC. It yields the protein CASSFELAKNIQYF.

The chain combines TRBV29-1 with TRBJ2-7, with 10 nucleotides matching TRBD1. The CDR3 extends over 14 amino acids. Germline CDR1 reads SQVTM; CDR2 reads ANQGSEA. V shed 5 bases, J shed 4 bases, and the junction held 8 bases outside the gene matches. The CDR3 region has the DNA TGCAGCGTTTCGACAGGGGGCGCAGGGTACGAGCAGTACTTC. Residues: CSVSTGGAGYEQYF.

This chain links TRBV14 with TRBJ2-1; tentatively, D is TRBD2 (5 bases). Germline CDR1 reads SGHDN; CDR2 reads FVKESK. This CDR3 spans 16 amino acids. Between the trimmed V and J ends, which lost 4 bases and 0 bases, there was a span of 13 bases. The CDR3 here is CASSRVAGTSYNEQFF. The CDR3 DNA sequence: TGTGCCAGCAGCCGCGTCGCGGGTACCTCCTACAATGAGCAGTTCTTC.

The J gene is TRBJ2-1, the V gene TRBV20-1, with D possibly being TRBD1 (6 bases). Germline loops: CDR1 DFQATT, CDR2 SNEGSKA (reference sequence). V was pared by 3 bases and J by 4 bases, with 28 bases between. The CDR3 consists of 19 residues. This CDR3 reads CSASAGVVAIQSRYNEQFF. CDR3 nucleotides: TGCAGTGCTAGTGCAGGGGTGGTGGCGATACAAAGCCGATACAATGAGCAGTTCTTC.